This TCR beta chain stems from a study of CD8 T cells in Susac syndrome. Reverse transcription of roughly 0.45 to 1 ug RNA was performed with random hexamers. TCR beta CDR3 was amplified by immunoSEQ covering 54 Vbeta and 13 Jbeta. TCRdb reprocessed the immunoSEQ multiplex PCR reads via MiXCR and lists one record per CDR3 protein. This sample has some 120,000 distinct CDR3 sequences, with less than 95% found just once. Through negative isolation, CD4+ and CD8+ T cells were obtained, while TEMRA cells were enriched using FACS. The origin of this receptor is a human donor in good health. Sequencing was carried out using CD8+ T cells from PBMCs.

The CDR3 region has the DNA TGTGCCAGCAGTGGGGGACAGGGGGTCACCTACGAGCAGTACTTC. Protein product: CASSGGQGVTYEQYF. The chain recombines TRBV12-3 or TRBV12-4 with TRBJ2-7; 11 bases are a match to TRBD1. This CDR3 is 15 amino acids long. J gave up 2 bases and V 5 bases, and 5 bases lay outside the gene matches.